This entry features one T cell receptor (beta chain) sequence. The sample originates from a study of Graves' ophthalmopathy and Graves' hyperthyroidism. V lost 5 bases and J 3 bases, leaving 10 bases between the germline ends. Germline values: CDR1 SQVTM, CDR2 ANQGSEA. There are 12 residues in the CDR3. The sequenced template was RNA, covering the TCR beta CDR3 region. A first-round RT-PCR used HTBI primers, followed by a second-round multiplex PCR. In TCRdb, the multiplex PCR reads were re-called with MiXCR into one record per CDR3 protein. The table has around 1,000,000 distinct CDR3 sequences, 35% to 40% seen once.

This rearrangement joins TRBV29-1 to TRBJ2-5; weak D call: TRBD1 (6 bases). The clonotype originates from an adult man with Graves' hyperthyroidism. The sample comprised peripheral blood or thyroid tissue (not recorded which). In nucleotides, the CDR3 is TGCAGCGTTAGGGCAGGGGAAGAGACCCAGTACTTC. This sequence encodes CSVRAGEETQYF.